The clone carrying this TCR beta chain was found a few times. Its specificity is not known. The data belong to a study of beta chain features in type 1 diabetes. At the level of the study: Sorted cell examination encompassed roughly 110,000,000 cells across all samples.

Study-level points and caveats: Shortening that was moderate but significant affected the TCRB CDR3s of Type 1 diabetes patients in all four CD4+ subsets. More deletions and fewer insertions at VDJ junctions were found in patients with type 1 diabetes. Healthy donors had naive, central memory and Treg TCRB repertoires that appeared less similar than those seen among patients.

Reverse transcription of all isolated RNA meant that expressed TCRB transcripts were sequenced. Produced via immunoSEQ multiplex PCR; TCRdb's table is partial and in-frame only. The table records about 150,000 clones, 8.5% to 12% of them present only once. J lost 9 bases, V lost 0 bases, and 9 bases had no gene match. CDR1 SGHTA and CDR2 FQGNSA come from the germline V gene. The CDR3 covers 15 residues. The receptor was derived from a man between 18 and 29 years old in good health. Sequencing input: naive CD4+ T cells from blood. This chain uses TRBV7-2 with TRBJ1-1, with TRBD1 identical over 8 bases. The DNA for the CDR3 is TGTGCCAGCAGCTTAGCGCGTGAACCAGGGGGCCAAGCTTTCTTT. Translated, it gives CASSLAREPGGQAFF.